This TCR beta chain was sequenced for a study of blood T cell repertoires in COVID-19 (dated by TCRdb to about 2020). With respect to the entire study: Samples from collaborators originated in the United States, Italy and Spain and spanned both the acute and convalescent phases of COVID-19. The prospective study material was composed of cDNA or gDNA derived from T cells, B-cell-depleted T cells, or PBMCs. Subjects who had been exposed to COVID-19, were actively infected with it, or had recovered from it provided the deeply sampled blood TCRbeta repertoires that made up the dataset. The repertoires were released in a freely available public database meant as a resource for research on the immune response to SARS-CoV-2. Samples came from the ongoing ImmuneRACE study (first 160 participants) plus 1,254 subjects from 6 global collaborators. Nearly every sample came with metadata listing a de-identified subject ID, COVID-19 status, age in years and sex. Where available, HLA class I and class II types were taken from metadata supplied by the sample provider and were not determined by assay-based typing.

The collaborating institutions used their own protocols to collect whole blood in K2EDTA tubes. Collaborator samples were shipped for TCRbeta analysis as frozen whole blood, isolated PBMCs, or DNA extracted from either sample type. The research as a whole found: The amount of clinical and demographic metadata varied by source and participant and was provided uncurated.

To note about this clone: No cognate antigen has been identified for it. No base qualities exist here, and no much larger clone lies one base off it.

TCRbeta CDR3 regions were amplified from genomic DNA using the immunoSEQ Assay, a bias-controlled multiplex PCR. Per the source publication's procedure: Nucleated cell counts per sample were estimated from amplification of reference gene primers within the assay. To quantify the absolute abundance of each unique TCRbeta CDR3 rearrangement, sequence reads were collapsed and filtered. For each sample, productive Simpson clonality was calculated as the square root of Simpson's diversity index over productive rearrangements. This is the immuneACCESS table as TCRdb keeps it, with only in-frame sequences that have V and J called. A part of the clones is gone; compared with another copy, unresolved V genes explain less than half, and the rest is unexplained. The V and J calls and clone size come from that table; D and trimming were worked out from the DNA. This sample has approximately 15,000 clones in its table, and about 89% of those were observed once. The biggest ten clones account for more than 20% of the sample.

The sequenced sample consisted of peripheral blood. The TCR was taken from a man aged 55 to 70 with acute or convalescent COVID-19.

The DNA sequence is as follows: TGTGCCAGCAGCTTATCTGGCGGGAGTAGTGGCAATGAGCAGTTCTTC. Its protein product is CASSLSGGSSGNEQFF. The chain uses TRBV7-9 and TRBJ2-1; TRBD2 agrees with 7 junctional bases. Its CDR3 holds 16 amino acids, cysteine through phenylalanine. The read is trimmed to its CDR3 DNA, 48 bases read in frame from base 1. Here V drops 2 bases and J drops 6 bases, and the junction holds 10 bases not matched to any gene. The germline V gene (reference sequence) supplies CDR1 SEHNR and CDR2 FQNEAQ.